These T cell receptor beta chains were read from a single sample in a study of beta chain features in type 1 diabetes. Clones were sequenced by immunoSEQ multiplex PCR, and TCRdb holds only the in-frame ones, with some missing. The sample holds some 150,000 clones, less than 10% seen once. Specimen: central memory CD4+ T cells from blood. These TCRs come from a woman aged 40-49 years in good health. Each CDR3 is given with its conserved first and last residue. D genes are given only for firm matches. The size field is filled for only some rows; it gives once, few, many or a size class.

>TRBJ2-5|.|few|TRBV28
TGTGCCAGCAGACGCGACAGGTGGGAGACCCAGTACTTC
CASRRDRWETQYF
>TRBJ2-5|TRBD1|few|TRBV5-6
TGTGCCAGCAGCCAGACAGGGGGTAAAGAGACCCAGTACTTC
CASSQTGGKETQYF
>TRBJ2-1|.|.|TRBV7-7
TGTGCCAGCAGCTTAGGCCCCGACAGATACGAGCAGTTCTTC
CASSLGPDRYEQFF
>TRBJ2-3|TRBD2|.|TRBV6-6
TGTGCCGGATCCTCCGGGCGGGGGAGCACAGATACGCAGTATTTT
CAGSSGRGSTDTQYF
>TRBJ2-5|.|.|TRBV11-3
TGTGCCAGCCCCGGAGGGCCCCAAGAGACCCAGTACTTC
CASPGGPQETQYF
>TRBJ2-3|.|few|TRBV15
TGTGCCACCAGTAAGGATCGGGGTCCTACAGATACGCAGTATTTT
CATSKDRGPTDTQYF
>TRBJ1-2|.|.|TRBV5-1
TGCGCCAGCAGCTTGGCCGCAGGGGACCATGGCTACACCTTC
CASSLAAGDHGYTF
>TRBJ2-3|.|.|TRBV2
TGTGCCAGCAGCGGGGACTCCGATACGCAGTATTTT
CASSGDSDTQYF
>TRBJ2-5|TRBD1|few|TRBV28
TGTGCCAGCCGATCGGGACAGGGCCTCCAAGAGACCCAGTACTTC
CASRSGQGLQETQYF
>TRBJ2-6|TRBD1|.|TRBV7-8
TGTGCCAGCAGCGACCCCGACAGGGCTGGGGCCAACGTCCTGACTTTC
CASSDPDRAGANVLTF
>TRBJ2-5|TRBD2|.|TRBV12-5
TGTGCTAGTGCCCCCGGGGGGGCTTGGGAGACCCAGTACTTC
CASAPGGAWETQYF
>TRBJ2-5|.|.|TRBV2
TGTGCCAGCCGCGGCGTTCTGGAGACCCAGTACTTC
CASRGVLETQYF
>TRBJ1-2|TRBD1|.|TRBV2
TGTGCCAGAAGGGACAGAACTAACTATGGCTACACCTTC
CARRDRTNYGYTF
>TRBJ1-6|.|.|TRBV7-9
TGTGCCAGCAGCTTTTCAGACGGAGAACCCCTCCACTTT
CASSFSDGEPLHF